What follows is one T cell receptor (beta chain) and its context. As yet, its antigen is unknown. PCR was performed using 60 Vbeta and 13 Jbeta primers. Using immunoSEQ multiplex PCR, the repertoire was profiled, and TCRdb retains in-frame clones only, with some absent. The data hold 120,000 to 150,000 clones, with 80% to 90% observed a single time. This CDR3 has 16 amino acids. Losses at the gene ends were 5 bases for V and 0 bases for J; bases not matched to a gene: 9. Looked up from germline, CDR1 is MNHNY and CDR2 is SVGAGI (reference sequence). This sample is drawn from a study of cytomegalovirus exposure and HLA in healthy donors. Study-level findings and limits: Reports indicated that the classifier achieved high specificity and sensitivity in diagnosing cytomegalovirus status. At a 0.05 false discovery rate, a later analysis found some 18,000 TCR beta sequences to be associated with HLA alleles.

The sequenced sample was PBMCs. This clonotype was obtained from a boy aged 2 to 10 in good health and CMV-seronegative. The chain links TRBV6-6 to TRBJ1-1, with TRBD1 identical over 7 bases. This CDR3 reads CASSPGLTGLNTEAFF. The CDR3 coding sequence is TGTGCCAGCAGTCCCGGCCTGACAGGGCTGAACACTGAAGCTTTCTTT.